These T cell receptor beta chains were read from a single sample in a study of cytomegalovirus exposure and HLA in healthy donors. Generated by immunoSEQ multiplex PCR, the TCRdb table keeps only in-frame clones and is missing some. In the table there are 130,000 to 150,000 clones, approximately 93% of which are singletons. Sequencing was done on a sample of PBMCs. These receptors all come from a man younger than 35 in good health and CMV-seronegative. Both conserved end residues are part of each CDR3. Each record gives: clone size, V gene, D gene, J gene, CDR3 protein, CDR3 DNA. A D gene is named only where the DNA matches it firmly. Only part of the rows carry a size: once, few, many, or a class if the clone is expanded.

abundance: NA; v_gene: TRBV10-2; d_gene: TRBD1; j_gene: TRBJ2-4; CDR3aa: CASRRQGARNIQYF; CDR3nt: TGCGCCAGCAGGAGACAGGGGGCGAGGAACATTCAGTACTTC
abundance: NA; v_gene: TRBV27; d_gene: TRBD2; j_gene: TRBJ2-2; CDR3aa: CASSLSWLAVNTGELFF; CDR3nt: TGTGCCAGCAGTCTTTCGTGGCTAGCGGTGAACACCGGGGAGCTGTTTTTT
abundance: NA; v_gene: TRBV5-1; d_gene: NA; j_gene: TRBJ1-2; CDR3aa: CASSLVGRGDYTF; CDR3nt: TGCGCCAGCAGCTTGGTAGGGAGGGGCGACTACACCTTC
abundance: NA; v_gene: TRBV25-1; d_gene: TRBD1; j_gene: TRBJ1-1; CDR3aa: CASSVTSGPGGSTEAFF; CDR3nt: TGTGCCAGCAGTGTAACCTCCGGACCAGGGGGAAGCACTGAAGCTTTCTTT
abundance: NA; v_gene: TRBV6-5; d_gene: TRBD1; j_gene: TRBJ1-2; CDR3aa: CASSYSDRGLIYGYTF; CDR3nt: TGTGCCAGCAGTTACTCGGACAGGGGGCTGATCTATGGCTACACCTTC
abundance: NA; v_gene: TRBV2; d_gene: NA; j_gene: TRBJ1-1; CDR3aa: CASSAQGNTEAFF; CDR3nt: TGTGCCAGCTCGGCGCAGGGGAACACTGAAGCTTTCTTT
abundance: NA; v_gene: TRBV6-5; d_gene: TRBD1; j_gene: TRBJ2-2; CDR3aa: CASSGQGDTGELFF; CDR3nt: TGTGCCAGCTCGGGACAGGGGGACACCGGGGAGCTGTTTTTT
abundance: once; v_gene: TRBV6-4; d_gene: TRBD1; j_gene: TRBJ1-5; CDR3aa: CAFDEADRSGQPQHF; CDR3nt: TGTGCCTTCGACGAAGCGGACAGGTCAGGACAGCCCCAGCATTTT
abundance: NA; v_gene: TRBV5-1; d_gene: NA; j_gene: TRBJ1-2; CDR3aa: CASSLAGNNYGYTF; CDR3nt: TGCGCCAGCAGCTTGGCGGGGAATAACTATGGCTACACCTTC
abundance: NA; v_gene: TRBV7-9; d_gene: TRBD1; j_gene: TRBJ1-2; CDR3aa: CASSRGTGTLWGYTF; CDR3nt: TGTGCCAGCAGCAGAGGGACAGGGACCCTTTGGGGCTACACCTTC
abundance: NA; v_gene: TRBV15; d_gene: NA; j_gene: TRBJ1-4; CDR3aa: CATSRVKELRDEKLFF; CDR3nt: TGTGCCACCAGCAGAGTGAAGGAGCTCCGGGATGAAAAACTGTTTTTT
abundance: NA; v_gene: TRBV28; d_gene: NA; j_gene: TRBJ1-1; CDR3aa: CASSRSGDLTEAFF; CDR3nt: TGTGCCAGCAGTCGGTCAGGGGACCTCACTGAAGCTTTCTTT
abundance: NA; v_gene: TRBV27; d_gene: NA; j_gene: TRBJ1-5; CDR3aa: CASGGSGNQPQHF; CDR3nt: TGTGCCAGCGGCGGATCAGGGAATCAGCCCCAGCATTTT
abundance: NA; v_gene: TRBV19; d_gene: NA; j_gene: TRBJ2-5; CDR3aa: CASSMDGGQETQYF; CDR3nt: TGTGCCAGTAGTATGGACGGGGGCCAAGAGACCCAGTACTTC
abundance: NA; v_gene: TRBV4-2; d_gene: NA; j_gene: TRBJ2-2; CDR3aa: CASSQVSTGELFF; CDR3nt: TGTGCCAGCAGCCAAGTATCCACCGGGGAGCTGTTTTTT
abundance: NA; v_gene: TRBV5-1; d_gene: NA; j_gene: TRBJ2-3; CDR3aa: CASSLDSSGDTQYF; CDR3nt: TGCGCCAGCAGCCTAGACAGCTCTGGAGATACGCAGTATTTT
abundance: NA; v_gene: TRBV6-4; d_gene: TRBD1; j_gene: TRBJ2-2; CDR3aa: CASDRGHNTGELFF; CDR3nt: TGTGCCAGCGACAGGGGACATAACACCGGGGAGCTGTTTTTT
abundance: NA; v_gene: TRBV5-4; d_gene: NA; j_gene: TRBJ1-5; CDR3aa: CASSLFPNQPQHF; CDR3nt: TGTGCCAGCAGCTTGTTTCCAAATCAGCCCCAGCATTTT
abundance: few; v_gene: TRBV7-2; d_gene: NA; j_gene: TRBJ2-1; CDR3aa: CASSLSRSNEQFF; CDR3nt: TGTGCCAGCAGCTTATCCCGTAGCAATGAGCAGTTCTTC
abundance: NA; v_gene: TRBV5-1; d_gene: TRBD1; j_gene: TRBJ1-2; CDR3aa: CASRPDTGVHYGYTF; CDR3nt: TGCGCCAGCAGACCAGATACAGGGGTTCACTATGGCTACACCTTC
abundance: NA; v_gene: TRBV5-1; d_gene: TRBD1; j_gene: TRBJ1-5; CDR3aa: CASSKGQGSNQPQHF; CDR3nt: TGCGCCAGCAGCAAAGGACAGGGCAGCAATCAGCCCCAGCATTTT
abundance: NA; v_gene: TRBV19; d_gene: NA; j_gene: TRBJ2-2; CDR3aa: CASSIGGNTGELFF; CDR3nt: TGTGCCAGTAGTATCGGGGGGAACACCGGGGAGCTGTTTTTT
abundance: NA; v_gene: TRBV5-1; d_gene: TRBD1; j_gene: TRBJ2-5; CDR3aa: CASSGGQDRGETQYF; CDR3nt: TGCGCCAGCAGCGGAGGACAGGATCGGGGAGAGACCCAGTACTTC
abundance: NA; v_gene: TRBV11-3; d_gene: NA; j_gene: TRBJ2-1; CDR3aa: CASSLRRASYNEQFF; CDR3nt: TGTGCCAGCAGCTTAAGGCGGGCGTCGTACAATGAGCAGTTCTTC
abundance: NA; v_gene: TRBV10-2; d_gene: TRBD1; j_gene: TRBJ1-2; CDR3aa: CASNPTGGGYGYTF; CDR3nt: TGCGCCAGCAATCCGACAGGGGGCGGTTATGGCTACACCTTC
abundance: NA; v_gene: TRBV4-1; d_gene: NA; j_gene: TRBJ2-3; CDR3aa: CASSLGRFLTDTQYF; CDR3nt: TGCGCCAGCAGTCTTGGGAGGTTCCTCACAGATACGCAGTATTTT
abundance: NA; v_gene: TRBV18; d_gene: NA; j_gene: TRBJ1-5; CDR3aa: CASSPGPRDNQPQHF; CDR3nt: TGTGCCAGCTCACCTGGACCGAGGGACAATCAGCCCCAGCATTTT
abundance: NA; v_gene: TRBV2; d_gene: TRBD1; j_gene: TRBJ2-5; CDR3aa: CASSPMPDRDETQYF; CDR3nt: TGTGCCAGCAGTCCAATGCCGGACAGGGACGAGACCCAGTACTTC
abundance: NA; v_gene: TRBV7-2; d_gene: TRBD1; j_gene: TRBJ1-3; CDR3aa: CASSFSTGGLGSGNTIYF; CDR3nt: TGTGCCAGCAGCTTTAGCACAGGGGGCCTTGGCTCTGGAAACACCATATATTTT
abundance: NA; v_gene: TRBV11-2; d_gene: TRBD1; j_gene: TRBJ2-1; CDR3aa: CASSLAPGGAYNEQFF; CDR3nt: TGTGCCAGCAGCTTAGCCCCAGGGGGCGCGTACAATGAGCAGTTCTTC
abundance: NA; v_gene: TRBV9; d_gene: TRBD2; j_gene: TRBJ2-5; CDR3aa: CASSVLSGGLRGETQYF; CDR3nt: TGTGCCAGCAGCGTTTTATCGGGAGGCCTCCGGGGGGAGACCCAGTACTTC